A single T cell receptor (beta chain) is shown here with its context. In the original workflow: Amplification from reference gene primers served as the basis for estimated nucleated cell counts. Using immunoSEQ multiplex PCR, the repertoire was profiled, and TCRdb retains in-frame clones only, with some absent. V and J calls plus clone size are reproduced from that table; the DNA served to infer D and trimming. The table includes 250,000 to 350,000 clones, roughly 90% detected once. This sample was taken from a study of blood T cell repertoires in COVID-19. About the research overall: Both acute and convalescent COVID-19 samples were obtained from the United States, Italy and Spain. PBMCs, B-cell-depleted T cells, or T cells provided the cDNA or gDNA that made up the material.

Germline V CDR1 and CDR2: LNHDA, SQIVND (reference sequence). The CDR3 has 14 amino acids. Deletions cut 3 bases from V and 5 bases from J, with 13 bases between. What was sequenced was peripheral blood. The chain is built from TRBV19 and TRBJ1-1; D gene uncertain. The TCR originated in a woman between 25 and 40 years old with active or convalescent COVID-19. This CDR3 is CASSMSGVDTEAFF. CDR3 coding DNA: TGTGCCAGTAGTATGAGCGGGGTTGATACTGAAGCTTTCTTT. Complete variable domain (other parts from reference TRBV19 and TRBJ1-1): DGGITQSPKYLFRKEGQNVTLSCEQNLNHDAMYWYRQDPGQGLRLIYYSQIVNDFQKGDIAEGYSVSREKKESFPLTVTSAQKNPTAFYLCASSMSGVDTEAFFGQGTRLTVV.